A few counts support the clone carrying this T cell receptor (beta chain). The V gene lost 6 bases and the J gene lost 8 bases, with 10 bases spanning the gap. The CDR3 spans 11 residues. The method was immunoSEQ multiplex PCR; TCRdb's version includes in-frame clones alone and lacks a portion of them. The sample holds 150,000 to 180,000 clones, 65% to 90% seen once. The data are from a study of blood T cell repertoires in COVID-19. This receptor was taken from a woman aged 55-75 years with COVID-19, enrolled during active disease. What was sequenced was peripheral blood. The gene calls are TRBV12-3 or TRBV12-4 and TRBJ1-2; D possibly corresponds to TRBD1 (5 bases). The CDR3 coding sequence is TGTGCCAGCAGGCAGGGTGGCGGCTACACCTTC. Its translation: CASRQGGGYTF.